Listed below are T cell receptor beta chains from one sample, sequenced in a study of cytomegalovirus exposure and HLA in healthy donors. This table comes from immunoSEQ multiplex PCR, and its TCRdb copy is limited to in-frame clones, with some not included. The sample holds about 220,000 clones, 75% to 95% seen once. What was sequenced was PBMCs. These receptors originate from a young woman in good health and CMV-seronegative. Both conserved end residues are part of each CDR3. D genes are given only for firm matches. The size of a clone is reported for some rows only, either as once, few or many, or as a class for expanded clones.

D	size	V	J	CDR3	DNA
NA	NA	TRBV7-9	TRBJ2-7	CASSGDRAYEQYF	TGTGCCAGCAGCGGCGACAGAGCCTACGAGCAGTACTTC
TRBD1	once	TRBV28	TRBJ2-5	CASRVTGGETQYF	TGTGCCAGCAGAGTTACAGGGGGGGAGACCCAGTACTTC
TRBD1	NA	TRBV15	TRBJ2-7	CATSGTVGDYEQYF	TGTGCCACCAGCGGGACAGTGGGGGATTACGAGCAGTACTTC
NA	NA	TRBV7-3	TRBJ1-1	CASSSDSNTEAFF	TGTGCCAGCAGCTCAGACAGTAACACTGAAGCTTTCTTT
NA	NA	TRBV5-6	TRBJ1-1	CASSLIDTEAFF	TGTGCCAGCAGCTTGATCGACACTGAAGCTTTCTTT
NA	NA	TRBV19	TRBJ1-2	CASSIHGLRGAYYGYTF	TGTGCCAGTAGTATCCACGGGCTTAGGGGCGCGTATTATGGCTACACCTTC
TRBD1	NA	TRBV7-2	TRBJ1-2	CASSSTGLGGYTF	TGTGCCAGCAGCTCGACAGGGCTTGGTGGCTACACCTTC
NA	NA	TRBV10-2	TRBJ2-6	CASSARDFSSGANVLTF	TGCGCCAGCAGTGCGAGGGATTTTAGCTCTGGGGCCAACGTCCTGACTTTC
NA	NA	TRBV7-8	TRBJ2-3	CASSPYTDTQYF	TGTGCCAGCAGCCCTTACACAGATACGCAGTATTTT
NA	NA	TRBV7-8	TRBJ2-2	CASSLLTGELFF	TGTGCCAGCAGCTTACTTACCGGGGAGCTGTTTTTT
TRBD1	NA	TRBV11-2	TRBJ2-7	CASSSGTGAYEQYF	TGTGCCAGCAGCTCCGGGACAGGGGCCTACGAGCAGTACTTC
TRBD1	NA	TRBV6-5	TRBJ2-7	CASSFRQGNEQYF	TGTGCCAGCAGTTTCCGACAGGGGAACGAGCAGTACTTC
NA	NA	TRBV7-6	TRBJ2-1	CASSVSGDNEQFF	TGTGCCAGCAGCGTCAGCGGCGACAATGAGCAGTTCTTC
NA	NA	TRBV7-8	TRBJ2-5	CASSLGSGQETQYF	TGTGCCAGCAGCTTAGGTAGCGGCCAAGAGACCCAGTACTTC
NA	NA	TRBV25-1	TRBJ1-6	CASSVGGNSPLHF	TGTGCCAGCAGTGTTGGGGGGAATTCACCCCTCCACTTT
TRBD2	NA	TRBV9	TRBJ2-7	CASSSGLAGNYEQYF	TGTGCCAGCAGCTCAGGACTAGCGGGAAACTACGAGCAGTACTTC
TRBD1	NA	TRBV6-1	TRBJ2-3	CASRETGGSDTQYF	TGTGCCAGCAGGGAGACAGGGGGCTCAGATACGCAGTATTTT
TRBD1	NA	TRBV5-1	TRBJ1-5	CASSETGMGTGGQPQHF	TGCGCCAGCAGCGAGACAGGGATGGGGACCGGTGGTCAGCCCCAGCATTTT
NA	NA	TRBV1	TRBJ2-7	CTSSQAGGLAVF	TGCACCAGCAGCCAAGCTGGAGGACTAGCAGTCTTC
TRBD2	NA	TRBV6-1	TRBJ2-2	CASSPGLANTGELFF	TGTGCCAGCAGTCCAGGACTAGCTAACACCGGGGAGCTGTTTTTT
NA	NA	TRBV6-6	TRBJ1-6	CAIGYERDSPLHF	TGTGCCATCGGGTACGAGCGAGATTCACCCCTCCACTTT
NA	NA	TRBV30	TRBJ1-2	CAWREVPAITNYGYTF	TGTGCCTGGCGAGAGGTACCCGCGATAACTAACTATGGCTACACCTTC
TRBD1	NA	TRBV27	TRBJ1-6	CASSPTGNNSPLHF	TGTGCCAGCAGCCCGACAGGGAATAATTCACCCCTCCACTTT
NA	NA	TRBV5-1	TRBJ2-7	CASNEGASYEQYF	TGCGCCAGCAACGAGGGCGCCTCCTACGAGCAGTACTTC
NA	NA	TRBV10-2	TRBJ2-5	CASTGGVQETQYF	TGCGCCAGCACGGGCGGGGTCCAAGAGACCCAGTACTTC
TRBD1	NA	TRBV9	TRBJ1-2	CASSSTQGVVGYGYTF	TGTGCCAGCAGCTCGACACAGGGGGTAGTAGGCTATGGCTACACCTTC
NA	NA	TRBV5-1	TRBJ1-4	CASSLQDLEGKLFF	TGCGCCAGCAGCTTACAGGACCTGGAAGGAAAACTGTTTTTT
NA	NA	TRBV11-2	TRBJ2-3	CASSLTPAEGTDTQYF	TGTGCCAGCAGCTTAACCCCAGCGGAAGGCACAGATACGCAGTATTTT
TRBD1	NA	TRBV28	TRBJ1-2	CATQSTGDYGYTF	TGTGCCACCCAATCGACAGGGGACTATGGCTACACCTTC
NA	NA	TRBV14	TRBJ2-7	CASSQGPLREQYF	TGTGCCAGCAGCCAAGGGCCTCTGCGGGAGCAGTACTTC
NA	once	TRBV7-2	TRBJ2-4	CASSLDYSDIQYF	TGTGCCAGCAGCTTGGACTACTCTGACATTCAGTACTTC
NA	once	TRBV6-1	TRBJ1-4	CASSLQGLNEKLFF	TGTGCCAGCAGTCTACAGGGCTTGAATGAAAAACTGTTTTTT
NA	once	TRBV30	TRBJ2-7	CAWGGARTGRRTYYEQYF	TGTGCCTGGGGGGGGGCGAGGACCGGTCGGCGGACCTACTACGAGCAGTACTTC
NA	once	TRBV5-4	TRBJ1-2	CASSSQSQGPRGYTF	TGTGCCAGCAGCTCGCAAAGCCAGGGTCCTAGGGGCTACACCTTC
TRBD1	once	TRBV6-1	TRBJ1-2	CASSVPHRGRGGYTF	TGTGCCAGCAGTGTACCTCACAGGGGGCGCGGTGGCTACACCTTC
NA	NA	TRBV2	TRBJ2-1	CASSDVRERDEQFF	TGTGCCAGCAGTGATGTACGGGAGCGGGATGAGCAGTTCTTC
TRBD2	NA	TRBV2	TRBJ2-2	CASSPSGGHTGELFF	TGTGCCAGCAGTCCTAGCGGAGGGCACACCGGGGAGCTGTTTTTT
TRBD1	once	TRBV6-1	TRBJ2-7	CASSTIRTGGNEQYF	TGTGCCAGCAGTACAATCAGGACAGGGGGCAACGAGCAGTACTTC
NA	NA	TRBV6-7	TRBJ2-7	CASRLLGQRIFYEQYF	TGTGCCAGCAGGCTCTTAGGACAGCGGATATTCTACGAGCAGTACTTC
NA	NA	TRBV6-1	TRBJ2-7	CASSRSYEQYF	TGTGCCAGCAGTCGCTCCTACGAGCAGTACTTC
TRBD1	NA	TRBV28	TRBJ1-1	CASSFLHRGTEAFF	TGTGCCAGCAGTTTTCTTCACAGGGGAACTGAAGCTTTCTTT
NA	NA	TRBV6-6	TRBJ2-1	CASSYGGISYNEQFF	TGTGCCAGCAGTTACGGCGGGATCTCCTACAATGAGCAGTTCTTC
NA	NA	TRBV5-1	TRBJ2-5	CASRDWETQYF	TGCGCCAGCAGAGACTGGGAGACCCAGTACTTC
NA	NA	TRBV4-1	TRBJ1-3	CASSQRGQTFRNTIYF	TGCGCCAGCAGCCAGAGAGGACAGACTTTTCGAAACACCATATATTTT
NA	NA	TRBV19	TRBJ1-1	CASSSQGLNTEAFF	TGTGCCAGTAGTTCCCAGGGGTTGAACACTGAAGCTTTCTTT
TRBD2	once	TRBV19	TRBJ2-7	CASSISGSPPYEQYF	TGTGCCAGTAGTATCAGCGGGAGCCCTCCCTACGAGCAGTACTTC
NA	NA	TRBV6-1	TRBJ2-1	CAGEEGTAINEQFF	TGTGCCGGGGAGGAAGGGACAGCCATCAATGAGCAGTTCTTC
TRBD1	NA	TRBV6-1	TRBJ2-2	CAGQAFNTGELFF	TGTGCCGGACAGGCGTTTAACACCGGGGAGCTGTTTTTT
NA	NA	TRBV5-6	TRBJ2-7	CASSLYLQGQEPSYEQYF	TGTGCCAGCAGCTTGTATCTCCAGGGGCAGGAGCCCAGCTACGAGCAGTACTTC
NA	NA	TRBV2	TRBJ2-2	CANGEESNTGELFF	TGTGCCAACGGGGAGGAGTCGAACACCGGGGAGCTGTTTTTT
NA	NA	TRBV6-6	TRBJ2-7	CASSSLQGHEQYF	TGTGCCAGCAGTTCGCTCCAGGGCCACGAGCAGTACTTC
NA	NA	TRBV19	TRBJ1-1	CASSIAAGMNTEAFF	TGTGCCAGTAGTATAGCTGCCGGGATGAACACTGAAGCTTTCTTT
NA	NA	TRBV7-9	TRBJ2-1	CASSLAGLLRDKFF	TGTGCCAGCAGCTTAGCGGGACTCCTACGGGATAAGTTCTTC
NA	NA	TRBV30	TRBJ1-5	CAWSSGSNQPQHF	TGTGCCTGGAGTTCAGGGTCCAATCAGCCCCAGCATTTT
NA	once	TRBV27	TRBJ2-7	CASSLGLYRDDYEQYF	TGTGCCAGCAGTTTGGGTTTGTACAGGGATGACTACGAGCAGTACTTC
TRBD1	NA	TRBV5-4	TRBJ1-1	CASSLAGQGRSTEAFF	TGTGCCAGCAGCTTGGCCGGACAGGGGAGGAGCACTGAAGCTTTCTTT
TRBD2	NA	TRBV6-1	TRBJ2-4	CASSDVLAGVPAKNIQYF	TGTGCCAGCAGTGATGTTCTAGCGGGAGTCCCCGCCAAAAACATTCAGTACTTC
NA	NA	TRBV7-8	TRBJ2-7	CASSLTRDREQYF	TGTGCCAGCAGCTTAACGCGGGACCGGGAGCAGTACTTC